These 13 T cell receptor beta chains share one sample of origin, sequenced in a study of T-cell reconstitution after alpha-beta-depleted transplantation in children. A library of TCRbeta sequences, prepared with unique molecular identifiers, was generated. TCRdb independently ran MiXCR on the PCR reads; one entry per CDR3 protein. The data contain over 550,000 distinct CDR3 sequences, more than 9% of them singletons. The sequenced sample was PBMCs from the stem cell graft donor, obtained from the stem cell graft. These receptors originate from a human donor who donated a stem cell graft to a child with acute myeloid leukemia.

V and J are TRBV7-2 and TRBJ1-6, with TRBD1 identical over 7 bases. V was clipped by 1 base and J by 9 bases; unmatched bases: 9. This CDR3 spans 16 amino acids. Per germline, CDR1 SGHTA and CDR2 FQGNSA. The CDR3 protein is CASSLVPGGSSSPLHF. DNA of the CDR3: TGTGCCAGCAGCTTAGTTCCAGGGGGATCCTCTTCACCCCTCCACTTT.

Here the CDR3 reads CASSSPWREAHTQYF. The CDR3 nucleotides read TGTGCCAGCAGTTCCCCTTGGCGGGAGGCACATACGCAGTATTTT. V gene TRBV27 combines with J gene TRBJ2-3; 8 nucleotides align to TRBD2. Trimming cost V 4 bases and J 7 bases; bases outside gene matches: 10. The V gene's germline CDR1 is MNHEY and CDR2 SMNVEV (reference sequence). The CDR3 totals 15 residues.

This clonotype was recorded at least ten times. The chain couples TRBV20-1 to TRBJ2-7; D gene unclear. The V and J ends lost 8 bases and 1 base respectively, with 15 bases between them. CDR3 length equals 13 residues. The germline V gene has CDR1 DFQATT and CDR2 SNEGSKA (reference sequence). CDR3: CSRIYAASYEQYF. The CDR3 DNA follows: TGCAGTCGTATTTATGCGGCTTCCTACGAGCAGTACTTC.

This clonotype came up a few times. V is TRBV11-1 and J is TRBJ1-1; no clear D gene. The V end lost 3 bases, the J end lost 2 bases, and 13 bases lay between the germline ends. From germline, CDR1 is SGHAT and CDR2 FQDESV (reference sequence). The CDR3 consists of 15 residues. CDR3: CASSFGEVYNTEAFF. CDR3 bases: TGTGCCAGCAGCTTCGGAGAGGTTTATAACACTGAAGCTTTCTTT.

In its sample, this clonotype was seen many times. The CDR3 loop reads CASRKNTEAFF. CDR3 nucleotide sequence: TGTGCCAGCAGAAAGAACACTGAAGCTTTCTTT. This chain uses TRBV6-5 with TRBJ1-1; the D is unclear. V was pared by 6 bases and J by 1 base, with 3 bases between. The CDR3 consists of 11 residues. CDR1 is MNHEY and CDR2 is SVGAGI in the germline V gene.

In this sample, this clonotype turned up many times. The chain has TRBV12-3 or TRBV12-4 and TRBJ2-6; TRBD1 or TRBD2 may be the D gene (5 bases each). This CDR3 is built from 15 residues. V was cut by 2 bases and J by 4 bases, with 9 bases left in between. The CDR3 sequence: CASSLSGTGANVLTF. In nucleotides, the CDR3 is TGTGCCAGCAGTTTATCAGGGACCGGGGCCAACGTCCTGACTTTC.

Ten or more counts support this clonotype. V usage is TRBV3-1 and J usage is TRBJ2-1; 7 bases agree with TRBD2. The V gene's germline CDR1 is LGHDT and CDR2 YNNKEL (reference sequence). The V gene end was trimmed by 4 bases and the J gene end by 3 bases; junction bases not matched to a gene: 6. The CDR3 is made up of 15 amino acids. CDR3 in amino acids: CASSPRAGYYNEQFF. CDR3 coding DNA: TGTGCCAGCAGCCCCCGAGCGGGGTACTACAATGAGCAGTTCTTC.

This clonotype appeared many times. As DNA, the CDR3 is TGTGCCAGCAGCTCCCTGAGGCAGAAGGAAGACTATGGCTACACCTTC. Its protein product is CASSSLRQKEDYGYTF. The chain joins TRBV5-6 to TRBJ1-2; no firm D call. Germline values: CDR1 SGHDT, CDR2 YYEEEE. Trimming shortened V by 3 bases and J by 3 bases, and 18 bases separated the two germline ends. The CDR3 is made up of 16 amino acids.

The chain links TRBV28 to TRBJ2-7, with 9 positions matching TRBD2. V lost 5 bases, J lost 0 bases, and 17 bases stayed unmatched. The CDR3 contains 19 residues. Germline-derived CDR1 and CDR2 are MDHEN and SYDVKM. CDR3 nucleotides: TGTGCCAGCAGTCCCATCGGTGGGCGGGAGGGTAACCCCTCCTACGAGCAGTACTTC. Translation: CASSPIGGREGNPSYEQYF.

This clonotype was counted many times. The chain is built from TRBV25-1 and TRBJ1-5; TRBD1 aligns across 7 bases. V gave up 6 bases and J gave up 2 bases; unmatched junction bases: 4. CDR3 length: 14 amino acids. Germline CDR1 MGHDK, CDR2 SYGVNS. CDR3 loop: CASSRGNGNQPQHF. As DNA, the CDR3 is TGTGCCAGCAGCAGGGGGAACGGCAATCAGCCCCAGCATTTT.

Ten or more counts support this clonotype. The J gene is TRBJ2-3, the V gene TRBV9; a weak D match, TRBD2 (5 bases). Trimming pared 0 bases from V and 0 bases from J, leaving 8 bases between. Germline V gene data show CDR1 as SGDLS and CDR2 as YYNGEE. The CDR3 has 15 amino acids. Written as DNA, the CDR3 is TGTGCCAGCAGCGTAGGAGGGCCGAGCACAGATACGCAGTATTTT. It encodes CASSVGGPSTDTQYF.

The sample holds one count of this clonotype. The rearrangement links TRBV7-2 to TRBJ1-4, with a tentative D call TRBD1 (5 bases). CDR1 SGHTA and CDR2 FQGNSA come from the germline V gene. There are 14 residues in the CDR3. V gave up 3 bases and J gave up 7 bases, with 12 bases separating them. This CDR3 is CASSLGRGSEKLFF. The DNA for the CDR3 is TGTGCCAGCAGCTTGGGACGGGGAAGTGAAAAACTGTTTTTT.

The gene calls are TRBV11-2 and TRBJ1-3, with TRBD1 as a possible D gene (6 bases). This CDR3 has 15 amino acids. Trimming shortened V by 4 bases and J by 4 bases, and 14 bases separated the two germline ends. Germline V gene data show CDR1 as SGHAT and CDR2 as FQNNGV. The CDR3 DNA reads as TGTGCCAGCAGCTCGCAGGGGTTGCGGGGAAACACCATATATTTT. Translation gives CASSSQGLRGNTIYF.